This TCR beta chain was identified in a study of tumor T cells in aggressive B-cell lymphoma. Libraries were prepared by immunoSEQ multiplex PCR; TCRdb keeps only in-frame clonotypes and omits some of them. Of some 7,800 clones listed, 75% to 85% are singletons. The sequencing input was tumor tissue. This clonotype was sampled from an adult with diffuse large B cell lymphoma.

For the CDR3, the DNA is TGTGCCAGCACTGGTGGGGGCTCTGATGGCTACACCTTC. This encodes CASTGGGSDGYTF. V is TRBV7-3 and J is TRBJ1-2, with D perhaps TRBD1 (6 bases). This CDR3 contains 13 residues. Germline CDR1 and CDR2: SGHTA and FQGTGA. Trimming took 7 bases from V and 6 from J, leaving 15 bases between them.